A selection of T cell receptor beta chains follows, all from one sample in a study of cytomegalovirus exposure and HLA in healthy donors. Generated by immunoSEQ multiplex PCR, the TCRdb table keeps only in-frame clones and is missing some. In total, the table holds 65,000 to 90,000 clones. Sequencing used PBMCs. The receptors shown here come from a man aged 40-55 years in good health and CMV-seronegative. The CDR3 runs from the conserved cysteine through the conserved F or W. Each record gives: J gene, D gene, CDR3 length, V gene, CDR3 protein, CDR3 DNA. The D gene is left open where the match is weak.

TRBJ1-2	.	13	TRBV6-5	CASRLGAAYGYTF	TGTGCCAGCAGGTTAGGGGCAGCCTATGGCTACACCTTC
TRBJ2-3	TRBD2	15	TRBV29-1	CSLLLGGGPGDTQYF	TGCAGCTTATTACTCGGGGGGGGGCCGGGAGATACGCAGTATTTT
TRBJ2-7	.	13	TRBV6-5	CASTSYVPYEQYF	TGTGCCAGCACCTCTTATGTTCCCTACGAGCAGTACTTC
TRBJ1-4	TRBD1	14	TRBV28	CASSLDRGNEKLFF	TGTGCCAGCAGTTTGGACAGGGGTAACGAAAAACTGTTTTTT
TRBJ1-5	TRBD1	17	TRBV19	CASSISPQGRSGQPQHF	TGTGCCAGTAGTATATCGCCACAGGGGCGCAGTGGTCAGCCCCAGCATTTT
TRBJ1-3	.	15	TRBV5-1	CASTREGSKGNTIYF	TGCGCCAGCACCCGGGAAGGCAGCAAGGGAAACACCATATATTTT
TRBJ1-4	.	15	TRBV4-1	CASSPRVGGHEKLFF	TGCGCCAGCAGCCCCCGGGTAGGGGGTCATGAAAAACTGTTTTTT
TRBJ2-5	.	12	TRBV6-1	CASSETRETQYF	TGTGCCAGCAGTGAGACGAGGGAGACCCAGTACTTC
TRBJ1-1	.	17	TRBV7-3	CASSLTSGGGMRTEAFF	TGTGCCAGCAGCTTAACGTCGGGGGGCGGGATGCGGACTGAAGCTTTCTTT
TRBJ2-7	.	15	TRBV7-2	CASSLEAGYRYEQYF	TGTGCCAGCAGCTTAGAGGCAGGGTATAGGTACGAGCAGTACTTC
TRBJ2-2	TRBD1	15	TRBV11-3	CASSTSTGFGGELFF	TGTGCCAGCAGCACCTCGACAGGGTTCGGCGGGGAGCTGTTTTTT
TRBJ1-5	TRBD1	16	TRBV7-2	CASSLMLGQGDQPQHF	TGTGCCAGCAGCTTAATGTTGGGACAGGGCGATCAGCCCCAGCATTTT
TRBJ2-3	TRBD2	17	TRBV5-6	CASSKRSGGHQGDTQYF	TGTGCCAGCAGTAAGAGGAGCGGGGGGCACCAGGGAGATACGCAGTATTTT
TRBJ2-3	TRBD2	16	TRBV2	CASSDRLGLGADTQYF	TGTGCCAGCAGTGATAGGCTGGGACTAGGTGCCGATACGCAGTATTTT
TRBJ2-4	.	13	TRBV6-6	CASSYSEQNIQYF	TGTGCCAGCAGTTACTCGGAGCAAAACATTCAGTACTTC
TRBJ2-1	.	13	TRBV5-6	CASSLSGYNEQFF	TGTGCCAGCAGCTTGTCAGGTTACAATGAGCAGTTCTTC
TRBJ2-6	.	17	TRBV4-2	CASSQSRAQAGANVLTF	TGTGCCAGCAGCCAATCAAGGGCACAGGCTGGGGCCAACGTCCTGACTTTC
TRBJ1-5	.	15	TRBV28	CASSSYGGVSQPQHF	TGTGCCAGCAGTTCATATGGGGGCGTGAGTCAGCCCCAGCATTTT
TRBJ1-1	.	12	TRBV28	CASSFVGAEAFF	TGTGCCAGCAGTTTTGTTGGAGCGGAAGCTTTCTTT
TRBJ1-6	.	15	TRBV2	CASSGGDSYNSPLHF	TGTGCCAGCAGTGGGGGGGACTCCTATAATTCACCCCTCCACTTT
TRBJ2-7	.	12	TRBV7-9	CASSPARHEQYF	TGTGCCAGCAGCCCGGCCAGGCACGAGCAGTACTTC
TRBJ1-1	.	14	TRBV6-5	CASSYLAGGTEAFF	TGTGCCAGCAGTTACTTGGCCGGGGGCACTGAAGCTTTCTTT
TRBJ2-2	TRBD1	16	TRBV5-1	CASSLGDRGDTGELFF	TGCGCCAGCAGCTTGGGGGACAGGGGTGACACCGGGGAGCTGTTTTTT
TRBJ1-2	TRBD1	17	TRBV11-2	CASSQDRDGVKNYGYTF	TGTGCCAGCAGCCAAGACAGGGATGGAGTTAAGAACTATGGCTACACCTTC
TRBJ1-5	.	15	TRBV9	CASSPDSLGLQPQHF	TGTGCCAGCAGCCCGGACTCACTGGGCCTTCAGCCCCAGCATTTT
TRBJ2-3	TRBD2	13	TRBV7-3	CASSRGGGDTQYF	TGTGCCAGCAGCCGGGGGGGCGGGGATACGCAGTATTTT
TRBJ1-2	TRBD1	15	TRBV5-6	CASRFYATGGDGYTF	TGTGCCAGCAGATTCTACGCTACAGGGGGCGACGGCTACACCTTC
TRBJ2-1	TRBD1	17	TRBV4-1	CASSPVQDRSSYNEQFF	TGCGCCAGCAGCCCTGTCCAGGACAGGAGCTCCTACAATGAGCAGTTCTTC
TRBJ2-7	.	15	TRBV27	CASSFRGSGTYEQYF	TGTGCCAGCAGTTTCAGGGGGAGTGGGACTTACGAGCAGTACTTC
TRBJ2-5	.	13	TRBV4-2	CASSQERQETQYF	TGTGCCAGCAGCCAAGAGAGACAAGAGACCCAGTACTTC
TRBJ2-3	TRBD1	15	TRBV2	CASTDPDRGTDTQYF	TGTGCCAGCACCGACCCGGACAGGGGCACAGATACGCAGTATTTT
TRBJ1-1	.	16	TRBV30	CAWTPRGREGIAEAFF	TGTGCCTGGACTCCCAGAGGACGGGAGGGTATAGCTGAAGCTTTCTTT
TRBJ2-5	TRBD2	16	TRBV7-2	CASSLVSSGGDETQYF	TGTGCCAGCAGCTTAGTATCTAGCGGGGGGGACGAGACCCAGTACTTC
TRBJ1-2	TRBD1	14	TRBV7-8	CASSSRTGDYGYTF	TGTGCCAGCAGCTCCAGGACAGGGGACTATGGCTACACCTTC
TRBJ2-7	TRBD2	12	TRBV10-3	CATGGGNDEQYF	TGTGCCACGGGAGGGGGAAACGACGAGCAGTACTTC
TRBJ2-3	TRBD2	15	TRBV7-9	CASSLGGGARDTQYF	TGTGCCAGCAGCTTGGGCGGGGGGGCAAGAGATACGCAGTATTTT
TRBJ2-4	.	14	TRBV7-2	CASSLRGSKNIQYF	TGTGCCAGCAGCTTACGGGGTAGCAAAAACATTCAGTACTTC
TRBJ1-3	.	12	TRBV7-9	CASSLGANTIYF	TGTGCCAGCAGCTTAGGAGCGAACACCATATATTTT